Listed here are 18 T cell receptor beta chains from one sample, sequenced in a study of cytomegalovirus exposure and HLA in healthy donors. PCR involved 60 Vbeta and 13 Jbeta primers. The method was immunoSEQ multiplex PCR; TCRdb's version includes in-frame clones alone and lacks a portion of them. Here the sample table reports roughly 120,000 clones. The material sequenced was PBMCs. The receptor source for this set is a man aged 35-49 years in good health and CMV-seropositive.

The CDR3 sequence: CASSLDLAGGSSYNEQFF. The CDR3 DNA is TGTGCCAGCAGCTTAGATCTAGCGGGAGGTAGCTCCTACAATGAGCAGTTCTTC. The chain recombines TRBV11-2 with TRBJ2-1; 11 bases line up with TRBD2. J gave up 0 bases and V 0 bases, and 4 bases lay outside the gene matches. CDR3 length equals 18 residues. CDR1 SGHAT and CDR2 FQNNGV come from the germline V gene.

V and J are TRBV5-1 and TRBJ2-7; 8 positions match TRBD2. The CDR3 spans 14 residues. V lost 1 base and J lost 2; bases outside the gene matches: 2. Germline assignment: CDR1 SGHRS and CDR2 YFSETQ. CDR3: CASSLSGSPYEQYF. The CDR3 nucleotides read TGCGCCAGCAGCTTGAGCGGGAGTCCCTACGAGCAGTACTTC.

V and J are TRBV6-5 and TRBJ2-7, with 11 bases matching TRBD2. This CDR3 has 13 amino acids. After removal of 5 bases from V and 4 bases from J, the junction contained 1 base not matched to a gene. CDR1 is MNHEY and CDR2 is SVGAGI in the germline V gene. The CDR3 spells CASSRTSGYEQYF. The CDR3 region has the DNA TGTGCCAGCAGTCGGACTAGCGGGTACGAGCAGTACTTC.

V is TRBV10-3 and J is TRBJ2-3, with a tentative D call TRBD2 (5 bases). This CDR3 has 16 amino acids. Looked up from germline, CDR1 is ENHRY and CDR2 is SYGVKD. V lost 4 bases and J lost 0, with 14 bases in between. This CDR3 is CAISGRSGSSTDTQYF. The CDR3 DNA is TGTGCCATCAGTGGCAGGAGCGGAAGTAGCACAGATACGCAGTATTTT.

The rearrangement joins TRBV30 to TRBJ2-2; D possibly corresponds to TRBD1 (6 bases). Trimming took 3 bases from V and 6 from J, leaving 8 bases between them. The CDR3 is 12 residues long. The germline V gene has CDR1 GTSNPN and CDR2 SVGIG (reference sequence). The CDR3 loop reads CAWSTGSGELFF. CDR3 nucleotide sequence: TGTGCCTGGAGCACAGGGTCCGGGGAGCTGTTTTTT. Together with reference TRBV30 and TRBJ2-2, the CDR3 gives the full variable domain: SQTIHQWPATLVQPVGSPLSLECTVEGTSNPNLYWYRQAAGRGLQLLFYSVGIGQISSEVPQNLSASRPQDRQFILSSKKLLLSDSGFYLCAWSTGSGELFFGEGSRLTVL.

The V call is TRBV7-9, the J call TRBJ2-7, with no clear D. The length of the CDR3 is 15 residues. The germline gives CDR1 SEHNR, CDR2 FQNEAQ (reference sequence). V shed 1 base and J shed 0 bases, with 10 bases lying between them. CDR3 DNA sequence: TGTGCCAGCAGCTTAGTCGGCCAGGTCTCCTACGAGCAGTACTTC. Its translation: CASSLVGQVSYEQYF. The full variable domain, its missing parts supplied by reference TRBV7-9 and TRBJ2-7, is DTGVSQNPRHKITKRGQNVTFRCDPISEHNRLYWYRQTLGQGPEFLTYFQNEAQLEKSRLLSDRFSAERPKGSFSTLEIQRTEQGDSAMYLCASSLVGQVSYEQYFGPGTRLTVT.

The chain joins TRBV2 to TRBJ2-1, with TRBD2 matching 14 bases. V shed 7 bases and J 4 bases; nucleotides not matched to a gene: 9. Germline V gives CDR1 SNHLY, CDR2 FYNNEI. The CDR3 runs to 17 residues. CDR3 bases: TGTGCCAGCACCCGGACTAGCGGGAGGATACTGTACAATGAGCAGTTCTTC. Translating gives CASTRTSGRILYNEQFF.

The rearrangement joins TRBV2 to TRBJ1-2, with D uncertain. The CDR3 has 16 amino acids. CDR1 and CDR2 from the germline V gene are SNHLY and FYNNEI. The germline V and J ends were trimmed by 8 bases and 4 bases, with 23 bases remaining between them. This chain's CDR3 is CASPRGPLNSPYGYTF. In DNA form, the CDR3 reads TGTGCCAGCCCGCGCGGGCCCCTTAACTCGCCCTATGGCTACACCTTC. The whole variable domain, filled in from reference TRBV2 and TRBJ1-2, reads EPEVTQTPSHQVTQMGQEVILRCVPISNHLYFYWYRQILGQKVEFLVSFYNNEISEKSEIFDDQFSVERPDGSNFTLKIRSTKLEDSAMYFCASPRGPLNSPYGYTFGSGTRLTVV.

The CDR3 DNA is TGTGCCAGCAGCAACCCCGGGAGCGGGAGGGTTGATGAGCAGTTCTTC. Its protein is CASSNPGSGRVDEQFF. The gene calls are TRBV7-3 and TRBJ2-1; 10 nucleotides align to TRBD2. Germline CDR1 is SGHTA and CDR2 is FQGTGA. V shed 5 bases, J shed 8 bases, and the junction held 12 bases outside the gene matches. The CDR3 length is 16 residues.

In DNA, the CDR3 is TGTGCCAGTTGGGCAGGAGGACATCAGCCCCAGCATTTT. It encodes CASWAGGHQPQHF. V usage is TRBV19 and J usage is TRBJ1-5, with unresolved D. Looked up from germline, CDR1 is LNHDA and CDR2 is SQIVND (reference sequence). This CDR3 is 13 amino acids long. V lost 8 bases and J 5 bases, leaving 13 bases between the germline ends.

The chain recombines TRBV6-1 with TRBJ2-1; 13 bases map to TRBD2. CDR3 length equals 17 residues. V lost 0 bases and J lost 6; bases outside the gene matches: 5. Germline V CDR1 and CDR2: MNHNS, SASEGT. Written as DNA, the CDR3 is TGTGCCAGCAGTGAAGCAGTGAGGACTAGCGGGAGCAATGAGCAGTTCTTC. It codes for CASSEAVRTSGSNEQFF.

The rearrangement joins TRBV9 to TRBJ2-1; TRBD2 matches 9 bases. There are 16 residues in the CDR3. The germline V gene encodes CDR1 SGDLS and CDR2 YYNGEE. The V segment lost 1 base and the J segment 9 bases; nucleotides outside the gene matches: 11. The CDR3 is CASSVTWGGRASEQFF. CDR3 nucleotide sequence: TGTGCCAGCAGCGTAACGTGGGGCGGGAGGGCCTCTGAGCAGTTCTTC. The variable domain in full, with the rest retrieved from reference TRBV9 and TRBJ2-1, is DSGVTQTPKHLITATGQRVTLRCSPRSGDLSVYWYQQSLDQGLQFLIQYYNGEERAKGNILERFSAQQFPDLHSELNLSSLELGDSALYFCASSVTWGGRASEQFFGPGTRLTVL.

The chain employs TRBV5-1 and TRBJ1-1; possible D gene TRBD1, 6 bases. The CDR3 sequence is 15 residues long. CDR1 and CDR2 from the germline V gene are SGHRS and YFSETQ. Trimming left V 0 bases short and J 1 base short, with 10 bases between. CDR3 amino acids: CASSLAGARNTEAFF. The CDR3 nucleotides are TGCGCCAGCAGCTTGGCAGGGGCTCGGAACACTGAAGCTTTCTTT. Full variable domain (rest looked up from reference TRBV5-1 and TRBJ1-1): KAGVTQTPRYLIKTRGQQVTLSCSPISGHRSVSWYQQTPGQGLQFLFEYFSETQRNKGNFPGRFSGRQFSNSRSEMNVSTLELGDSALYLCASSLAGARNTEAFFGQGTRLTVV.

The V call is TRBV5-6, the J call TRBJ2-1; 16 positions match TRBD2. With V trimmed by 5 bases and J by 15 bases, 8 bases remained unmatched. The CDR3 has 14 amino acids. CDR1 and CDR2 from the germline V gene are SGHDT and YYEEEE. Here the CDR3 DNA reads TGTGCCAGCAGTACCGGGACTAGCGGGAGGGAGGCGTTCTTC. Translation gives CASSTGTSGREAFF.

The chain employs TRBV19 and TRBJ2-3; D is undetermined. The CDR3 covers 15 residues. Per germline, CDR1 LNHDA and CDR2 SQIVND (reference sequence). V was clipped by 3 bases and J by 5 bases, with 15 bases between them. CDR3 loop: CASSMGRPALDTQYF. DNA of the CDR3: TGTGCCAGTAGTATGGGCAGGCCAGCCCTAGATACGCAGTATTTT.

V usage is TRBV11-2 and J usage is TRBJ2-7; a possible D gene is TRBD1 (5 bases). From germline, CDR1 is SGHAT and CDR2 FQNNGV. The CDR3 has 13 amino acids. V shed 5 bases and J shed 9 bases, with 17 bases lying between them. CDR3 nucleotides: TGTGCCAGCAGCCGTCAGGGCAGAATGGGGCAGTACTTC. Translation gives CASSRQGRMGQYF.

The rearrangement joins TRBV27 to TRBJ1-3; D unclear. The V end lost 9 bases, the J end lost 1 base, and 16 bases lay between the germline ends. The length of the CDR3 is 15 residues. Germline values: CDR1 MNHEY, CDR2 SMNVEV (reference sequence). The CDR3 nucleotides read TGTGCCAGTTGGGCGAGAAGTCAATCTGGAAACACCATATATTTT. Protein: CASWARSQSGNTIYF.

The gene calls are TRBV27 and TRBJ2-7; TRBD2 aligns across 7 bases. This CDR3 region has 16 residues. The V gene's germline CDR1 is MNHEY and CDR2 SMNVEV (reference sequence). V dropped 2 bases and J dropped 1; count of bases not matched to a gene: 8. Written as DNA, the CDR3 is TGTGCCAGCAGTTTAAATGTGGCGGGAGCATCCTACGAGCAGTACTTC. Amino acids: CASSLNVAGASYEQYF.